This entry lists 8 T cell receptor beta chains sequenced from one sample in a study of shared clonotypes between healthy human individuals (dated by TCRdb to the early 2020s). The library was produced with the immunoSEQ multiplex PCR assay. TCRdb obtained this table from immuneACCESS and retained in-frame rearrangements with V and J assigned. These tables miss some clones; where compared with another copy, unresolved V genes account for less than half of the shortfall, and the remainder is unexplained. The sample records about 1 million clones, 78% of which are singletons. In total, the top ten clones hold under 0.65% of the sample. What was sequenced was memory CD4+ T cells from PBMCs. The sample's cell subset or site label, decoded: CD45RA-negative fraction. Receptors were obtained from a man aged 18 to 29 in good health. Some clones in this sample may be carry-over from other donors' samples.

V usage is TRBV19 and J usage is TRBJ2-2, with 8 nucleotides matching TRBD2. The CDR3 has 15 residues. The germline V gene encodes CDR1 LNHDA and CDR2 SQIVND (reference sequence). V shed 6 bases, J shed 3 bases, and the junction held 6 bases outside the gene matches. In DNA, the CDR3 is TGTGCCAGTAGGCCTGGACTAGCAGACACCGGGGAGCTGTTTTTT. Its translation: CASRPGLADTGELFF.

V and J are TRBV6-5 and TRBJ1-2; D unresolved. The CDR3 contains 13 residues. The V gene's germline CDR1 is MNHEY and CDR2 SVGAGI. V lost 5 bases and J lost 1, with 8 bases in between. The CDR3 sequence is CASSRAGNYGYTF. CDR3 coding DNA: TGTGCCAGCAGTAGGGCGGGTAACTATGGCTACACCTTC.

The CDR3 here is CAGTGLKGEKLFF. In DNA form, the CDR3 reads TGTGCCGGAACAGGACTGAAAGGTGAAAAACTGTTTTTT. The V gene is TRBV2, the J gene TRBJ1-4; D perhaps matches TRBD1 (5 bases). Germline V gene lookup returns CDR1 SNHLY and CDR2 FYNNEI. V lost 11 bases and J 7 bases, leaving 17 bases between the germline ends. The CDR3 covers 13 residues.

The V and J genes are TRBV19 and TRBJ2-7; 12 bases agree with TRBD1. This CDR3 spans 14 amino acids. Germline lookup yields CDR1 LNHDA and CDR2 SQIVND (reference sequence). V lost 5 bases to trimming and J lost 8 bases; unmatched junction nucleotides: 7. The CDR3 here is CASSSLGTGGKQYF. The CDR3 DNA reads TGTGCCAGTAGTTCGTTGGGGACAGGGGGCAAGCAGTACTTC. The full variable domain, in which reference TRBV19 and TRBJ2-7 provide the parts outside the CDR3, is DGGITQSPKYLFRKEGQNVTLSCEQNLNHDAMYWYRQDPGQGLRLIYYSQIVNDFQKGDIAEGYSVSREKKESFPLTVTSAQKNPTAFYLCASSSLGTGGKQYFGPGTRLTVT.

This clone was seen a few times. The rearrangement joins TRBV5-1 to TRBJ2-5, with 7 bases lining up with TRBD1. The germline V gene encodes CDR1 SGHRS and CDR2 YFSETQ. The V gene end was trimmed by 0 bases and the J gene end by 3 bases; junction bases not matched to a gene: 5. There are 15 residues in the CDR3. The CDR3 nucleotides read TGCGCCAGCAGCTTGGCCCCGACAGGGAAAGAGACCCAGTACTTC. This gives the protein CASSLAPTGKETQYF.

The chain joins TRBV11-2 to TRBJ1-4; TRBD1 is a possible D gene (5 bases). The CDR3 sequence is 14 residues long. The germline V gene encodes CDR1 SGHAT and CDR2 FQNNGV. V lost 3 bases, J lost 8 bases, and 13 bases lay in between. As DNA, the CDR3 is TGTGCCAGCAGCTTCGAGGCGGGGGTCGAAAAACTGTTTTTT. Residues: CASSFEAGVEKLFF.

This clone showed up many times. The chain has TRBV9 and TRBJ2-7; the D is unclear. The germline V and J ends were trimmed by 4 bases and 4 bases, with 18 bases remaining between them. Looked up from germline, CDR1 is SGDLS and CDR2 is YYNGEE. CDR3 length: 15 residues. CDR3 amino acids: CASSPSHSWSYEQYF. In DNA form, the CDR3 reads TGTGCCAGCAGCCCGAGCCACTCTTGGAGTTACGAGCAGTACTTC.

V is TRBV6-1 and J is TRBJ1-4; D might be TRBD1 (6 bases). The CDR3 is made up of 17 amino acids. CDR1 and CDR2 from the germline V gene are MNHNS and SASEGT. Trimming left V 2 bases short and J 4 bases short, with 17 bases between. The CDR3 bases are TGTGCCAGCAGTGAAAGGATCGGGGGGGCGTTTAATGAAAAACTGTTTTTT. Its translation: CASSERIGGAFNEKLFF.